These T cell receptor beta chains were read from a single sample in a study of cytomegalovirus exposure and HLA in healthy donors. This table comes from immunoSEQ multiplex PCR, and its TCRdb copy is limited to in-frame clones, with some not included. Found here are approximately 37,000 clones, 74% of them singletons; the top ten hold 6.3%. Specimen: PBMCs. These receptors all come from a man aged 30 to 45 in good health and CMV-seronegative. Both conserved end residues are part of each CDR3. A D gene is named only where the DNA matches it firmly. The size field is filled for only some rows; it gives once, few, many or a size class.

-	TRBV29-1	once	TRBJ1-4	CSVEGPGSQLGLEKLFF	TGCAGCGTTGAGGGCCCGGGGTCGCAGTTGGGTTTGGAAAAACTGTTTTTT
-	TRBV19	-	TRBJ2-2	CASSIAPAGELFF	TGTGCCAGTAGTATAGCCCCCGCCGGGGAGCTGTTTTTT
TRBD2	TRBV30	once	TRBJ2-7	CAWRNSGRGDEQYF	TGTGCCTGGAGGAATAGCGGGAGGGGAGACGAGCAGTACTTC
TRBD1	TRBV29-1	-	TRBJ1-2	CSAPLMGTENYGYTF	TGCAGCGCCCCTCTCATGGGGACAGAAAATTATGGCTACACCTTC
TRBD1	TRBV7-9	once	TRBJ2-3	CSSIPPGQPTDTQYF	TGTTCCAGCATCCCCCCGGGACAGCCCACAGATACGCAGTATTTT
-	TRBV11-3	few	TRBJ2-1	CASSLEAGRNEQFF	TGTGCCAGCAGCTTAGAAGCGGGTAGAAATGAGCAGTTCTTC
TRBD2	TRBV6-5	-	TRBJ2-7	CASSPTSGDYEQYF	TGTGCCAGCAGTCCTACTAGCGGGGACTACGAGCAGTACTTC
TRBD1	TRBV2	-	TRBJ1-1	CASSGQGVNTEAFF	TGTGCCAGCAGTGGTCAGGGGGTGAACACTGAAGCTTTCTTT
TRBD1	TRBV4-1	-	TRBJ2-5	CASSQGPPPDRGQETQYF	TGCGCCAGCAGCCAAGGCCCCCCCCCGGACAGGGGTCAAGAGACCCAGTACTTC
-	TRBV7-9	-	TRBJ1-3	CASRAGNSGNTIYF	TGTGCCAGCAGGGCAGGGAACTCTGGAAACACCATATATTTT
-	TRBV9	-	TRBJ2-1	CASSVGRGTHNEQFF	TGTGCCAGCAGCGTAGGAAGGGGGACCCACAATGAGCAGTTCTTC
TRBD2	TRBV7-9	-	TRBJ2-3	CASSSTSGSQDTQYF	TGTGCCAGCAGCTCCACTAGCGGGAGTCAAGATACGCAGTATTTT
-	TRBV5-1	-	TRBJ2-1	CASSLGGSLGYNEQFF	TGCGCCAGCAGCTTGGGAGGGAGTTTAGGGTACAATGAGCAGTTCTTC
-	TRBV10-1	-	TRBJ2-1	CASSGQQGFYNEQFF	TGCGCCAGCAGTGGTCAACAGGGATTCTACAATGAGCAGTTCTTC
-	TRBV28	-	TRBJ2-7	CASSYIQTVTYEQYF	TGTGCCAGCAGTTATATTCAGACAGTAACTTACGAGCAGTACTTC
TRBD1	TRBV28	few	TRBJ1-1	CASSYKTGGVRTEAFF	TGTGCCAGCAGTTATAAGACAGGGGGTGTGCGAACTGAAGCTTTCTTT
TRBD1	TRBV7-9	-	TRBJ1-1	CASRSGQGLHTEAFF	TGTGCCAGCAGATCTGGACAGGGGCTTCACACTGAAGCTTTCTTT
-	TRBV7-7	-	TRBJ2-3	CASSFSATSTDTQYF	TGTGCCAGCAGCTTTTCGGCGACTAGCACAGATACGCAGTATTTT
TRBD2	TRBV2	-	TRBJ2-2	CASAGGPGTGELFF	TGTGCCAGCGCGGGGGGGCCAGGCACCGGGGAGCTGTTTTTT
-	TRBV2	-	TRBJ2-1	CASSPIQGGYNEQFF	TGTGCCAGCAGCCCAATCCAGGGAGGCTACAATGAGCAGTTCTTC
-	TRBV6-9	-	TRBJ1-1	CASNGERKNTEAFF	TGTGCCAGCAACGGCGAGCGCAAGAACACTGAAGCTTTCTTT
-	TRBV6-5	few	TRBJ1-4	CASSQTLRVEKLFF	TGTGCCAGCAGTCAGACCTTGAGGGTCGAAAAACTGTTTTTT
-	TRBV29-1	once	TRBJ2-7	CSVPGVDSYEQYF	TGCAGCGTGCCGGGAGTAGACTCCTACGAGCAGTACTTC
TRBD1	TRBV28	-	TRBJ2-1	CAIGLSLSRQGRGNEQFF	TGTGCCATCGGGTTGTCTCTAAGCCGACAGGGTCGTGGGAATGAGCAGTTCTTC
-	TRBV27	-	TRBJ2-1	CASSLYGRNEQFF	TGTGCCAGCAGTTTATATGGCAGAAATGAGCAGTTCTTC
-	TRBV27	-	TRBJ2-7	CASSLSGHRSTYEQYF	TGTGCCAGCAGCCTCTCGGGCCACAGGTCAACCTACGAGCAGTACTTC
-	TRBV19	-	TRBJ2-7	CASSRVGLPYEQYF	TGTGCCAGTAGCAGGGTGGGGCTACCCTACGAGCAGTACTTC
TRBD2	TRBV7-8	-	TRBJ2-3	CASSLDLSGVDTQYF	TGTGCCAGCAGCTTAGATCTTAGCGGGGTGGATACGCAGTATTTT
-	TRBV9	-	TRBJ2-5	CASSVTPAEQETQYF	TGTGCCAGCAGCGTGACCCCAGCGGAACAAGAGACCCAGTACTTC
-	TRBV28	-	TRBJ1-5	CASSSSTGTQPQHF	-
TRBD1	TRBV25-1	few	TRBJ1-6	CASSGRQGDSPLHF	TGTGCCAGCAGTGGTAGACAGGGGGACTCACCCCTCCACTTT
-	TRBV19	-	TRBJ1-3	CASAGSGNTIYF	TGTGCCAGTGCGGGGTCCGGAAACACCATATATTTT
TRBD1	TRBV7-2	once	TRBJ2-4	CASSSNSGTGKVQYF	TGTGCCAGCAGCTCCAACTCCGGGACAGGGAAAGTTCAGTACTTC
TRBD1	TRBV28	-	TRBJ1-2	CASSLEGTGARNYGYTF	TGTGCCAGCAGTTTAGAGGGGACAGGGGCTAGGAACTATGGCTACACCTTC
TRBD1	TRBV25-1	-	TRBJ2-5	CASSESRTGGYQETQYF	TGTGCCAGCAGTGAATCGAGGACAGGGGGGTACCAAGAGACCCAGTACTTC
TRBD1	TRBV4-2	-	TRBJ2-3	CASSARTTPGQGTDTQYF	TGTGCCAGCAGCGCCCGTACCACCCCGGGACAGGGGACAGATACGCAGTATTTT
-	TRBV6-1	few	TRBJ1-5	CASRRGGEADQPQHF	TGTGCCAGCAGGCGGGGGGGGGAGGCGGATCAGCCCCAGCATTTT
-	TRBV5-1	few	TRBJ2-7	CASSLTGDLPYEQYF	TGCGCCAGCAGCTTGACGGGAGATCTACCCTACGAGCAGTACTTC
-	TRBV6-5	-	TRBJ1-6	CASRAPGDSPLHF	TGTGCCAGCAGGGCCCCAGGGGATTCACCCCTCCACTTT
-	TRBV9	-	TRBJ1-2	CASSASTTSYGYPF	TGTGCCAGCAGCGCGTCGACTACTAGTTATGGCTACCCCTTC